This TCR beta chain is drawn from a study of breast tumors, draining lymph nodes, adjacent tissues. Overall study findings and caveats: Tumors had less TCR diversity than lymph nodes, more than nontumor tissue. Findings are consistent with lymph node origin and intratumoral expansion of most tumor T cells. Luminal-like breast cancer showed significantly greater tumor-nontumor repertoire similarity than basal-like breast cancer did.

Per the germline V gene, CDR1 is KGHDR and CDR2 is SFDVKD. Trimming cost V 0 bases and J 6 bases; bases outside gene matches: 2. There are 14 residues in the CDR3. TCRdb re-analysed the multiplex PCR reads in MiXCR, keeping a single row per CDR3 protein. The table lists approximately 10,000 distinct CDR3 sequences, about 50% of them singletons. This clonotype was detected only a few times. Its antigen is unidentified. The rearrangement joins TRBV24-1 to TRBJ2-7, with TRBD2 matching over 9 bases. The specimen sequenced was breast tumor tissue. This TCR derives from a female donor with breast cancer. Some clones in this sample may be carry-over from other donors' samples. In nucleotides, the CDR3 is TGTGCCACCAGTGATTTGAAGCGGGGGGCCGAGCAGTACTTC. Translated: CATSDLKRGAEQYF.